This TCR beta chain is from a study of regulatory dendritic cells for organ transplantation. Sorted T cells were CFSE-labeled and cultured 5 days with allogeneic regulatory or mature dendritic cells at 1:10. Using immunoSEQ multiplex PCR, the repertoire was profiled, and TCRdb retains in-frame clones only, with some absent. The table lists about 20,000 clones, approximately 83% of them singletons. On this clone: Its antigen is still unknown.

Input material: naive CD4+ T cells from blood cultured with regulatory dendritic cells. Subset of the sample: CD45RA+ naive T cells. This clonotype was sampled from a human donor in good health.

This CDR3 is CASSLAGPNTEAFF. The CDR3 nucleotides read TGCGCCAGCAGCTTGGCGGGCCCTAACACTGAAGCTTTCTTT. The rearrangement joins TRBV5-1 to TRBJ1-1; D unclear. Germline values: CDR1 SGHRS, CDR2 YFSETQ. V was cut by 0 bases and J by 2 bases, with 8 bases left in between. The CDR3 is made up of 14 amino acids. Filled out from reference TRBV5-1 and TRBJ1-1, the complete variable domain reads KAGVTQTPRYLIKTRGQQVTLSCSPISGHRSVSWYQQTPGQGLQFLFEYFSETQRNKGNFPGRFSGRQFSNSRSEMNVSTLELGDSALYLCASSLAGPNTEAFFGQGTRLTVV.